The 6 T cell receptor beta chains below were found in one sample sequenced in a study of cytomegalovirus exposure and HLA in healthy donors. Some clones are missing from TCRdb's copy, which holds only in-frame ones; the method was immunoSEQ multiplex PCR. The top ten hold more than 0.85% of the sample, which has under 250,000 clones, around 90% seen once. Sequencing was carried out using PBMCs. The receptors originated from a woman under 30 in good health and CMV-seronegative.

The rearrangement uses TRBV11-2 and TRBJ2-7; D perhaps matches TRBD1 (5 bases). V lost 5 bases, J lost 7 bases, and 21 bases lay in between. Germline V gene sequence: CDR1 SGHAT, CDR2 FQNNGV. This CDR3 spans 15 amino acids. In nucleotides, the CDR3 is TGTGCCAGCAGCCCGAGTAGGGGCGCGATGGTGGAGCAGTACTTC. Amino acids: CASSPSRGAMVEQYF.

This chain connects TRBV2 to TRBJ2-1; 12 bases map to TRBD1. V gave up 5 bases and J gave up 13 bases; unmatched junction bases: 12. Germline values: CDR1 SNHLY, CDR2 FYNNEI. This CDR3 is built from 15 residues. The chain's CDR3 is CASSLFSGTGGHQFF. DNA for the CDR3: TGTGCCAGCAGTTTATTTTCCGGGACAGGGGGCCATCAGTTCTTC.

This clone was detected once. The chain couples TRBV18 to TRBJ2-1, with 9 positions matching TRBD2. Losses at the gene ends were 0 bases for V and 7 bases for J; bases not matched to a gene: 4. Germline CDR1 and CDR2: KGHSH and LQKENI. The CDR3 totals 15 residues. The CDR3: CASSPPGTSRNEQFF. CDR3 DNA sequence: TGTGCCAGCTCACCACCCGGGACTAGCAGGAATGAGCAGTTCTTC.

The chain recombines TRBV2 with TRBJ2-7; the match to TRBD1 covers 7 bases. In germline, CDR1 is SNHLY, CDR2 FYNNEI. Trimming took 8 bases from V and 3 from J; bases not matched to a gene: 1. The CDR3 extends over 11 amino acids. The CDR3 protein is CASGDSYEQYF. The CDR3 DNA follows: TGTGCCAGCGGGGACAGCTACGAGCAGTACTTC. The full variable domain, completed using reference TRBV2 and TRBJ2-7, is EPEVTQTPSHQVTQMGQEVILRCVPISNHLYFYWYRQILGQKVEFLVSFYNNEISEKSEIFDDQFSVERPDGSNFTLKIRSTKLEDSAMYFCASGDSYEQYFGPGTRLTVT.

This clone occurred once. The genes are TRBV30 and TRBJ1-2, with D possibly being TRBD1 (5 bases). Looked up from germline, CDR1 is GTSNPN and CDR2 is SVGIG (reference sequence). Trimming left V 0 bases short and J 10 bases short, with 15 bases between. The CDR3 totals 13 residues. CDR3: CAWSVKGVDIYTF. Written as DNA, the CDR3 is TGTGCCTGGAGTGTTAAAGGGGTGGATATCTACACCTTC. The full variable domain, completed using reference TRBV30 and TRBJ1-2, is SQTIHQWPATLVQPVGSPLSLECTVEGTSNPNLYWYRQAAGRGLQLLFYSVGIGQISSEVPQNLSASRPQDRQFILSSKKLLLSDSGFYLCAWSVKGVDIYTFGSGTRLTVV.

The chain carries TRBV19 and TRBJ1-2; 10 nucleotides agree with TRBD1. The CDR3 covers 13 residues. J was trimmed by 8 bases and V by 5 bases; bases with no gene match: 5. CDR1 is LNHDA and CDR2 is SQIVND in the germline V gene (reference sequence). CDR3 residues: CASSADRGHGYTF. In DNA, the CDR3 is TGTGCCAGTAGTGCCGACAGGGGGCACGGCTACACCTTC. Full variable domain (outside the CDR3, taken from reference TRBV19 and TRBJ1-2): DGGITQSPKYLFRKEGQNVTLSCEQNLNHDAMYWYRQDPGQGLRLIYYSQIVNDFQKGDIAEGYSVSREKKESFPLTVTSAQKNPTAFYLCASSADRGHGYTFGSGTRLTVV.